The rows below give T cell receptor beta chains drawn from one sample of a study of blood T cell repertoires in COVID-19. Repertoires were generated with immunoSEQ multiplex PCR, while TCRdb's copy carries only in-frame clones and drops some. The table includes under 130,000 clones, more than 70% detected once. Sequenced material: peripheral blood. The receptors here all came from a woman in her sixties or seventies with acute or convalescent COVID-19. CDR3s leave out the opening cysteine and the closing phenylalanine or tryptophan. A row's size may be missing; if present it is once, few, many or a size class.

abundance	v_gene	j_gene	CDR3aa
NA	TRBV30	TRBJ2-3	ACHGSGGTDTQY
NA	TRBV28	TRBJ1-1	ASRWGRTNTEAF
NA	TRBV3-1/TRBV3-2	TRBJ2-7	ASSLGPSREQY
NA	TRBV6-5	TRBJ1-1	ASKSRGFTEAF
NA	TRBV2	TRBJ1-4	ASSERAVGSEKLF
NA	TRBV7-8	TRBJ2-5	ASSLALSRGETQY
once	TRBV11-3	TRBJ2-4	ASSFTSGRGKNIQY
NA	TRBV7-9	TRBJ1-1	ASSLASPATEAF
NA	TRBV5-4	TRBJ2-7	ASSLADSLAYEQY
NA	TRBV9	TRBJ1-6	ASSVDSSYNSPLH
NA	TRBV5-6	TRBJ2-2	ASSLGQWAGELF
NA	TRBV29-1	TRBJ1-2	SVGDSLNYGYT
NA	TRBV28	TRBJ1-1	ASSRFGGNTEAF
NA	TRBV25-1	TRBJ2-2	ASTPSGYTGELF
few	TRBV2	TRBJ1-4	ASSAWPNEKLF
NA	TRBV6-8	TRBJ1-1	ASRDTEAF
once	TRBV21-1	TRBJ2-7	ASSISAAGGPSLYEQY
NA	TRBV28	TRBJ2-1	ASRLMTGLAGVTGSNEQF
NA	TRBV12-5	TRBJ1-6	ASGLGSYNSPLH
NA	TRBV19	TRBJ2-1	ASSPGTSRSSYNEQF
NA	TRBV30	TRBJ1-2	AWSGAQGYGYT
NA	TRBV28	TRBJ1-1	ASSLQGSAF
NA	TRBV6-5	TRBJ1-5	ASSTQGSHQPQH
NA	TRBV18	TRBJ1-2	ASSPGQGHGYT
NA	TRBV16	TRBJ2-2	ASSQSPSSNTGELF
NA	TRBV2	TRBJ2-3	ASTSRDSTQY
NA	TRBV9	TRBJ2-2	ASSVHPAGTGELF
NA	TRBV6-5	TRBJ2-2	ASKQGAGAGELF
NA	TRBV19	TRBJ1-6	ASSLDSYNSPLH
few	TRBV6-6	TRBJ2-7	ASSPYRGSGFEQY
NA	TRBV18	TRBJ2-7	ASSPGTSGISYEQY
once	TRBV6-4	TRBJ2-1	ASSGGTGGLNEQF
NA	TRBV7-3	TRBJ2-1	ASSLSPGRNEQF
NA	TRBV10-3	TRBJ2-5	AISVAGQMLGETQY
NA	TRBV28	TRBJ1-2	ASLLAGAGMEGYT
NA	TRBV28	TRBJ1-2	ASSPPGQGGGYT
NA	TRBV7-2	TRBJ2-1	ASSSGLPNEQF
NA	TRBV6-5	TRBJ2-3	ASSRVAGYTDTQY
NA	TRBV29-1	TRBJ1-2	SVGNRVDYGYT
once	TRBV15	TRBJ1-4	ATSRDSGQGEKLF
NA	TRBV19	TRBJ2-5	ASSVTFGTIQETQY
NA	TRBV9	TRBJ1-2	ASSEETGALGYT
NA	TRBV10-1	TRBJ2-1	ASSAGTSGRNAYNEQF
NA	TRBV2	TRBJ1-5	ASTLGGGLPQH
NA	TRBV5-6	TRBJ2-1	ASSLGTGVYNEQF
NA	TRBV6-1	TRBJ1-2	ASSEYRTGRNYGYT
NA	TRBV19	TRBJ1-5	ASRDRGYQPQH
NA	TRBV21-1	TRBJ2-1	ASSPGLGTYNEQF
NA	TRBV6-5	TRBJ1-3	ASSYSADSSGNTIY
NA	TRBV10-3	TRBJ1-1	AISEQVNTEAF